The 29 T cell receptor beta chains listed next were all sequenced from one sample in a study of early T cells in non-severe SARS-CoV-2 infection. TCRdb processed the 5' RACE reads anew with MiXCR; each CDR3 protein has one entry. The sample lists just over 95,000 distinct CDR3 sequences, 11% occurring once. The sample consisted of whole blood, taken at baseline. Source of these receptors: an adult who was a healthcare worker with PCR-confirmed SARS-CoV-2 infection or an uninfected control (not recorded which).

This clonotype occurred a few times. This chain connects TRBV11-2 to TRBJ2-1; D is unclear. V was trimmed by 4 bases and J by 5 bases, leaving 18 bases between them. CDR3 size: 16 residues. Germline lookup yields CDR1 SGHAT and CDR2 FQNNGV. CDR3 sequence (DNA): TGTGCCAGCAGCTATCCCGGGCCAGCTAGAAACAATGAGCAGTTCTTC. Protein sequence: CASSYPGPARNNEQFF.

This chain connects TRBV9 to TRBJ2-1; 8 bases line up with TRBD2. Germline V lookup: CDR1 SGDLS, CDR2 YYNGEE. The CDR3 consists of 15 residues. J lost 6 bases, V lost 0 bases, and 5 bases had no gene match. The CDR3, as DNA: TGTGCCAGCAGCGTAGGAAGCGGGAGTGGCAATGAGCAGTTCTTC. Translating it yields CASSVGSGSGNEQFF.

The genes are TRBV11-2 and TRBJ2-5; D may be TRBD2 (5 bases). CDR3 length equals 15 residues. V lost 7 bases to trimming and J lost 0 bases, with 15 bases between them. CDR1 is SGHAT, CDR2 FQNNGV, per germline. The CDR3 region is CASTDGGPYQETQYF. For the CDR3, the DNA is TGTGCCAGCACCGATGGAGGCCCGTACCAAGAGACCCAGTACTTC.

The table lists this clonotype with a few counts. This CDR3 reads CASSLWGALNTEAFF. The CDR3 nucleotides are TGTGCCAGCAGTTTATGGGGGGCCCTGAACACTGAAGCTTTCTTT. The J gene is TRBJ1-1, the V gene TRBV27, with TRBD1 as a possible D gene (6 bases). Germline values: CDR1 MNHEY, CDR2 SMNVEV (reference sequence). This CDR3 is 15 amino acids long. V lost 1 base and J 0 bases, leaving 9 bases between the germline ends.

This chain joins TRBV4-2 and TRBJ1-3; tentatively, D is TRBD1 (6 bases). The CDR3 loop spans 16 amino acids. V shed 3 bases and J shed 0 bases, with 12 bases lying between them. Germline V CDR1 and CDR2: LGHNA, YNFKEQ. Here the CDR3 reads CASSHPGQNSGNTIYF. CDR3 coding DNA: TGTGCCAGCAGCCACCCGGGACAAAACTCTGGAAACACCATATATTTT.

This clonotype has a count of ten or more. CDR3 sequence (DNA): TGTGCCAGTAGTATAGATCGGGACGGGAGCTATGGCTACACCTTC. Protein product: CASSIDRDGSYGYTF. The gene calls are TRBV19 and TRBJ1-2; D is perhaps TRBD1 (5 bases). CDR3 length: 15 amino acids. Trimming pared 0 bases from V and 4 bases from J, leaving 12 bases between. The germline CDR1 and CDR2 sequences are LNHDA and SQIVND (reference sequence).

This clonotype appeared a few times. The rearrangement joins TRBV24-1 to TRBJ2-3, with TRBD1 as a possible D gene (6 bases). V lost 0 bases to trimming and J lost 0 bases, with 9 bases between them. Per the germline V gene, CDR1 is KGHDR and CDR2 is SFDVKD. The CDR3 covers 16 residues. The CDR3 sequence is CATSDLQGRSTDTQYF. The DNA of the CDR3 is TGTGCCACCAGTGATTTGCAGGGGCGAAGCACAGATACGCAGTATTTT.

This clonotype was detected a few times. The genes are TRBV10-3 and TRBJ2-7; 9 positions agree with TRBD1. The CDR3 extends over 15 amino acids. The ends lost 3 bases at V and 1 base at J; junction bases unmatched: 4. Per germline, CDR1 ENHRY and CDR2 SYGVKD. The CDR3 DNA is TGTGCCATCAGTGACTTAGGACAGGGGTCCTACGAGCAGTACTTC. This encodes CAISDLGQGSYEQYF.

V and J are TRBV7-9 and TRBJ2-1; 8 nucleotides match TRBD2. After removal of 5 bases from V and 4 bases from J, the junction contained 7 bases not matched to a gene. CDR3 length equals 15 residues. Germline values: CDR1 SEHNR, CDR2 FQNEAQ (reference sequence). CDR3 bases: TGTGCCAGCAGCCCCCGGGAGCGGGAGTACAATGAGCAGTTCTTC. Translated, it gives CASSPREREYNEQFF.

This clonotype came up many times. CDR3 nucleotide sequence: TGCGCCAGCAGCTCGGACCCTAATCAGCCCCAGCATTTT. It yields the protein CASSSDPNQPQHF. The chain recombines TRBV5-1 with TRBJ1-5; D is undetermined. This CDR3 has 13 amino acids. In germline, CDR1 is SGHRS, CDR2 YFSETQ. The V end lost 3 bases, the J end lost 4 bases, and 8 bases lay between the germline ends.

The table lists this clonotype with a few counts. This chain connects TRBV20-1 to TRBJ1-5, with TRBD1 as a possible D gene (6 bases). The CDR3 totals 14 residues. From germline, CDR1 is DFQATT and CDR2 SNEGSKA (reference sequence). The V and J ends lost 0 bases and 4 bases respectively, with 10 bases between them. The chain's CDR3 is CSARDPDRNQPQHF. CDR3 in DNA: TGCAGTGCTAGAGATCCGGACAGAAATCAGCCCCAGCATTTT.

This clonotype was seen ten or more times. This chain links TRBV24-1 with TRBJ2-5, with 9 bases identical to TRBD1. This CDR3 comprises 15 residues. The J segment lost 1 base and the V segment lost 2 bases, leaving 1 base of the junction unmatched. In germline, CDR1 is KGHDR, CDR2 SFDVKD. The CDR3 protein is CATSDWGQGQETQYF. As DNA, the CDR3 is TGTGCCACCAGTGATTGGGGACAGGGCCAAGAGACCCAGTACTTC.

This clonotype came up many times. The chain couples TRBV29-1 to TRBJ1-2; 10 bases agree with TRBD1. This CDR3 spans 13 amino acids. In germline, CDR1 is SQVTM, CDR2 ANQGSEA. J was trimmed by 2 bases and V by 6 bases; bases with no gene match: 3. CDR3 sequence: CSVRTGGNYGYTF. The CDR3 region has the DNA TGCAGCGTCCGGACAGGGGGAAACTATGGCTACACCTTC.

This clonotype was seen only a few times. V is TRBV2 and J is TRBJ1-6, with D possibly being TRBD1 (6 bases). CDR1 is SNHLY and CDR2 is FYNNEI in the germline V gene. The CDR3 loop spans 14 amino acids. V lost 6 bases, J lost 5 bases, and 11 bases lay in between. The DNA for the CDR3 is TGTGCCAGCAGCAGGGGATTTGATAATTCACCCCTCCACTTT. Translating gives CASSRGFDNSPLHF.

The chain links TRBV4-1 to TRBJ1-1; D unresolved. CDR1 is MGHRA, CDR2 YSYEKL, per germline. Trimming left V 0 bases short and J 0 bases short, with 14 bases between. The CDR3 totals 17 residues. CDR3 DNA sequence: TGCGCCAGCAGCCAAGAGGGCCATCGCGGTGTGAACACTGAAGCTTTCTTT. This encodes CASSQEGHRGVNTEAFF.

This clonotype showed up many times. The V and J genes are TRBV2 and TRBJ2-2; unclear D gene. The CDR3 runs to 14 residues. CDR1 is SNHLY and CDR2 is FYNNEI in the germline V gene. V lost 7 bases and J lost 1, with 10 bases in between. The CDR3 nucleotides are TGTGCCAGCAAGGGCCTAGGGAACACCGGGGAGCTGTTTTTT. Translated, it gives CASKGLGNTGELFF.

The J gene is TRBJ2-1, the V gene TRBV29-1; D gene unclear. From germline, CDR1 is SQVTM and CDR2 ANQGSEA. The CDR3 spans 11 residues. V shed 7 bases and J shed 5 bases, with 9 bases lying between them. CDR3 amino acids: CSGSSNNEQFF. The CDR3 nucleotides read TGCAGCGGTAGTAGCAACAATGAGCAGTTCTTC.

V usage is TRBV7-6 and J usage is TRBJ2-3, with D maybe TRBD1 (6 bases). CDR3 length equals 17 residues. Germline CDR1 reads SGHVS; CDR2 reads FNYEAQ. The V end was cut by 4 bases, the J end by 2 bases, with 19 bases between. The CDR3 region is CASSSPQGAAFTDTQYF. For the CDR3, the DNA is TGTGCCAGCAGCTCCCCACAGGGCGCGGCATTCACAGATACGCAGTATTTT.

CDR3 DNA: TGTGCCAGCAGCCCCCGCCTTTTCCCGGGAGTCGAGCAGTACTTC. The encoded protein is CASSPRLFPGVEQYF. V and J are TRBV7-2 and TRBJ2-7, with a weak D call TRBD2 (6 bases). CDR1 and CDR2 from the germline V gene are SGHTA and FQGNSA. The CDR3 sequence is 15 residues long. Between the trimmed V and J ends, which lost 5 bases and 6 bases, there was a span of 20 bases.

This clonotype was seen more than once but under ten times. The CDR3 loop reads CAWSVKGGNTIYF. In nucleotides, the CDR3 is TGTGCCTGGAGTGTTAAAGGGGGAAACACCATATATTTT. The gene calls are TRBV30 and TRBJ1-3; D uncertain. The CDR3 contains 13 residues. V was trimmed by 0 bases and J by 4 bases, leaving 7 bases between them. Germline-derived CDR1 and CDR2 are GTSNPN and SVGIG (reference sequence).

This clonotype was observed many times. This rearrangement joins TRBV7-3 to TRBJ1-2, with 8 bases aligning to TRBD1. The CDR3 has 15 residues. Germline V gene data show CDR1 as SGHTA and CDR2 as FQGTGA. V shed 5 bases, J shed 8 bases, and the junction held 13 bases outside the gene matches. CDR3 DNA sequence: TGTGCCAGCAGCCCCACGCCGGACAGGGTCGGCGGCTACACCTTC. The encoded protein is CASSPTPDRVGGYTF.

This clonotype was seen a handful of times. V and J are TRBV7-2 and TRBJ1-2; D uncertain. The CDR3 extends over 14 amino acids. Germline V gene data show CDR1 as SGHTA and CDR2 as FQGNSA. Trimming took off 2 bases at V and 2 bases at J, with 9 bases between the two ends. CDR3 sequence (DNA): TGTGCCAGCAGCTTACCCCGACGGAACTATGGCTACACCTTC. As protein: CASSLPRRNYGYTF.

The genes are TRBV14 and TRBJ2-2; TRBD2 matches at 7 bases. The CDR3 extends over 18 amino acids. With V trimmed by 1 base and J by 2 bases, 10 bases remained unmatched. Germline V gene sequence: CDR1 SGHDN, CDR2 FVKESK. The CDR3 nucleotides read TGTGCCAGCAGCCAAGTTAGGCCGGGACTATTAAACACCGGGGAGCTGTTTTTT. Translated: CASSQVRPGLLNTGELFF.

This clonotype was seen at least ten times. The chain employs TRBV20-1 and TRBJ2-1, with D unresolved. The germline CDR1 and CDR2 sequences are DFQATT and SNEGSKA (reference sequence). The V end was cut by 0 bases, the J end by 9 bases, with 6 bases between. There are 11 residues in the CDR3. In DNA form, the CDR3 reads TGCAGTGCTAGAGAACAGATTGAGCAGTTCTTC. Protein product: CSAREQIEQFF.

This clonotype was recorded a few times. J is TRBJ2-2 and V is TRBV7-6, with D unclear. V was clipped by 1 base and J by 5 bases, with 17 bases between them. Per germline, CDR1 SGHVS and CDR2 FNYEAQ. The CDR3 loop spans 17 amino acids. The CDR3 nucleotides are TGTGCCAGCAGCTTAGTTTCCCTTCCTGTCCGGACCGGGGAGCTGTTTTTT. Its translation is CASSLVSLPVRTGELFF.

The chain couples TRBV29-1 to TRBJ1-4; 8 nucleotides align to TRBD1. Germline CDR1 reads SQVTM; CDR2 reads ANQGSEA. The CDR3 totals 13 residues. Trimming at V came to 4 bases and at J to 8 bases, leaving 6 bases not matched to a gene. The CDR3: CSVGSGQGEKLFF. The DNA of the CDR3 is TGCAGCGTTGGTAGCGGACAGGGCGAAAAACTGTTTTTT.

This clonotype was detected a few times. This chain uses TRBV7-9 with TRBJ2-5; 7 nucleotides align to TRBD2. CDR1 is SEHNR, CDR2 FQNEAQ, per germline (reference sequence). CDR3 size: 14 residues. J was trimmed by 2 bases and V by 5 bases; bases with no gene match: 5. Here the CDR3 DNA reads TGTGCCAGCAGCCCTTCTAGCGGACAAGAGACCCAGTACTTC. Its protein is CASSPSSGQETQYF.

This clonotype was found a few times. Mismatch with germline at one junction end may stem from a read error. The J gene is TRBJ2-7, the V gene TRBV4-2; the match to TRBD2 covers 7 bases. The germline gives CDR1 LGHNA, CDR2 YNFKEQ. The CDR3 is 15 residues long. CDR3 in amino acids: CANSQVGGRAYEQYF. For the CDR3, the DNA is TGTGCCAACAGCCAAGTCGGCGGGAGAGCCTACGAGCAGTACTTC.

The chain couples TRBV5-6 to TRBJ1-2; weak D call: TRBD1 (6 bases). The germline gives CDR1 SGHDT, CDR2 YYEEEE. The CDR3 length is 13 residues. V lost 1 base and J 8 bases, leaving 12 bases between the germline ends. For the CDR3, the DNA is TGTGCCAGCAGCTTGTCGCACCAGGGGGGCTACACCTTC. It yields the protein CASSLSHQGGYTF.